This T cell receptor beta chain was sequenced during a study of shared clonotypes between healthy human individuals. Donors comprised only Caucasian adults living in Nashville, Tennessee. The germline gives CDR1 LNHDA, CDR2 SQIVND (reference sequence). The CDR3 length is 14 residues. V was cut by 6 bases and J by 0 bases, with 10 bases left in between. On sorted subsets, replicate PCRs used about 0.2 ug DNA, or some 28,000 T cell genomes. Sequencing was performed with immunoSEQ multiplex PCR; in TCRdb, only in-frame clones are kept and a portion is missing. The sample has roughly 2.5 million clones, around 90% seen once; the top ten hold under 0.15%.

Material for sequencing was naive CD4+ T cells sorted from blood. Described subset: CD45RA+ positively selected. This chain connects TRBV19 to TRBJ2-3, with D tentatively TRBD2 (6 bases). The source is a man aged 18 to 30 in good health. The DNA of the CDR3 is TGTGCCAGTAGCCTCGGGGGTAGCACAGATACGCAGTATTTT. Translating gives CASSLGGSTDTQYF. Complete variable domain (other parts from reference TRBV19 and TRBJ2-3): DGGITQSPKYLFRKEGQNVTLSCEQNLNHDAMYWYRQDPGQGLRLIYYSQIVNDFQKGDIAEGYSVSREKKESFPLTVTSAQKNPTAFYLCASSLGGSTDTQYFGPGTRLTVL.